The clone carrying this T cell receptor (beta chain) was seen a few times. Its antigen is unidentified. The data are from a study of post-analysis software for immune sequencing data. About the research overall: As for disease course, relapsing-remitting, secondary progressive and progressive-relapsing multiple sclerosis were all included. Regarding the study as a whole: F measure showed strong co-clustering of same-batch samples. Controls significantly exceeded multiple sclerosis patients in normalized Chao1 diversity. With TRBV5-6, TRBV5-1 and TRBV20-1 included, 4 to 6 TRBV segments were more frequent in patients than in controls.

The CDR3 extends over 12 amino acids. Germline V gene sequence: CDR1 MNHNY, CDR2 SVGAGI (reference sequence). Trimming left V 11 bases short and J 2 bases short, with 13 bases between. Unique molecular identifiers were carried by the TCR beta cDNA libraries. T cells numbering about 0.95 to 10 million gave rise to around 460,000 cDNA molecules. TCRdb re-called the PCR reads with MiXCR, one entry per CDR3 protein. This sample yields 450,000 to 700,000 distinct CDR3 sequences, of which around 47% are seen a single time; more than 1.5% belongs to the top ten. This receptor was taken from a girl between 5 and 17 years old with multiple sclerosis. Input material: blood. The V gene is TRBV6-6, the J gene TRBJ2-7; D tentatively fits TRBD1 or TRBD2 (5 bases each). CDR3 bases: TGTGCCGCCACGGGGCCCGCCTACGAGCAGTACTTC. This translates into CAATGPAYEQYF.